This T cell receptor (beta chain) is from a study of blood T cell repertoires in COVID-19. In the study overall: The United States, Italy and Spain were the sources of the acute and convalescent COVID-19 samples.

The CDR3 totals 12 residues. The V and J ends lost 6 bases and 11 bases respectively, with 14 bases between them. Germline values: CDR1 LGHNT, CDR2 FRNRAP. Source study methods: The authors estimated nucleated cell counts from reference gene primer amplification. Profiling relied on immunoSEQ multiplex PCR, and the TCRdb table lists in-frame clones only, not all of them. V, J and clone size were drawn from that table, and D and trimming were deduced from the DNA. The sample lists about 200,000 clones, approximately 80% occurring once. This TCR came from a man aged 40-49 years who had recovered from COVID-19. The V and J genes are TRBV12-5 and TRBJ2-1; D possibly corresponds to TRBD1 (6 bases). The sequencing sample was made of PBMCs or T cells enriched from blood (not recorded which). As DNA, the CDR3 is TGTGCTAGTGGCCTCGACCAGGGGCAGCAGTTCTTC. Its translation: CASGLDQGQQFF.